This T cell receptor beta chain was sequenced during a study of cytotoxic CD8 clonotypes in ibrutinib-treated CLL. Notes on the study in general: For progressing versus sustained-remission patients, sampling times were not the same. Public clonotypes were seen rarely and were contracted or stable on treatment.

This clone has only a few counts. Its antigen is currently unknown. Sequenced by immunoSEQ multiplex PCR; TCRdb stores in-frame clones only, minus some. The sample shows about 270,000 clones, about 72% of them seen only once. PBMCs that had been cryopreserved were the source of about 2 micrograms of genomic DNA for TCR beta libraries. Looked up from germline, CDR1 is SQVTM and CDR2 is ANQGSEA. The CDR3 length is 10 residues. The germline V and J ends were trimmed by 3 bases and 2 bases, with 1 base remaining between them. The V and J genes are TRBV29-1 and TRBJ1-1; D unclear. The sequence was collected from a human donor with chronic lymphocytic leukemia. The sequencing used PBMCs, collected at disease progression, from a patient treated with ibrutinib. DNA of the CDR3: TGCAGCGTTGATAACACTGAAGCTTTCTTT. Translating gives CSVDNTEAFF. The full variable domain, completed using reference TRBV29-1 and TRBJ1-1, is SAVISQKPSRDICQRGTSLTIQCQVDSQVTMMFWYRQQPGQSLTLIATANQGSEATYESGFVIDKFPISRPNLTFSTLTVSNMSPEDSSIYLCSVDNTEAFFGQGTRLTVV.